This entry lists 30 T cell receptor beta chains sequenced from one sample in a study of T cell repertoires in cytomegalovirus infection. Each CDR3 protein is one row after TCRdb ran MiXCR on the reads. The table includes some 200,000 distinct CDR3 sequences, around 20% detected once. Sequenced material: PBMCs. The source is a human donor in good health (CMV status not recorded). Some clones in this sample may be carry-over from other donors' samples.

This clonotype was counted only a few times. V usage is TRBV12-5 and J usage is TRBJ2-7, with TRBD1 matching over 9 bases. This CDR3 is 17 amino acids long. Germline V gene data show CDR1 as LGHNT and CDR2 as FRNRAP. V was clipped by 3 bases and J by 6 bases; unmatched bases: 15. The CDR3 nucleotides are TGTGCTAGTGGTTTCCCCCTGATACCGGGACAGGGATCCGAGCAGTACTTC. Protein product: CASGFPLIPGQGSEQYF.

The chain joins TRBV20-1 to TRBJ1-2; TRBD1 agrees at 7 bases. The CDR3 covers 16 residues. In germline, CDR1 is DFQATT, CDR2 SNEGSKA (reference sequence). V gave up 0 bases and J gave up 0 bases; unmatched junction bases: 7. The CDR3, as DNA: TGCAGTGCTAGAGACCGACAGGGAAGGACTAACTATGGCTACACCTTC. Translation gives CSARDRQGRTNYGYTF.

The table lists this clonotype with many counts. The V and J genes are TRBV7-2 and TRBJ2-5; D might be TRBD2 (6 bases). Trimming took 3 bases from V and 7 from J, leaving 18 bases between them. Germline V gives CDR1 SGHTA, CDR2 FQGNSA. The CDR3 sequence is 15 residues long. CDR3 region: CASSFERAGDGTQYF. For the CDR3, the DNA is TGTGCCAGCAGCTTCGAGCGGGCCGGAGATGGGACCCAGTACTTC.

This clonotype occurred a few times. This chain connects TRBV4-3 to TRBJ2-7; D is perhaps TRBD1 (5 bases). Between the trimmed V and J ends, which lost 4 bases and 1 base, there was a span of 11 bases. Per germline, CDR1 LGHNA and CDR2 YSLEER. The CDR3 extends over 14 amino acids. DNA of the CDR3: TGCGCCAGCAGCCTTAAGGACATATCCTACGAGCAGTACTTC. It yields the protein CASSLKDISYEQYF.

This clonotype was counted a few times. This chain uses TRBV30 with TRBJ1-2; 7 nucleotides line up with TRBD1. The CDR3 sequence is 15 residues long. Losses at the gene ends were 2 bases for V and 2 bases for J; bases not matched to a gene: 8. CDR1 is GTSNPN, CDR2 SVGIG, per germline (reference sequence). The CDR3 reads CAWSYSDRVNYGYTF. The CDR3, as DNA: TGTGCCTGGAGTTATTCCGACAGGGTCAACTATGGCTACACCTTC.

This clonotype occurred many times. CDR3 sequence: CASSPTGDNEKLFF. The CDR3 DNA sequence: TGTGCCAGCAGCCCAACAGGGGACAATGAAAAACTGTTTTTT. V is TRBV7-2 and J is TRBJ1-4; 7 nucleotides align to TRBD1. The germline gives CDR1 SGHTA, CDR2 FQGNSA. V shed 5 bases, J shed 5 bases, and the junction held 5 bases outside the gene matches. The CDR3 has 14 residues. Looking up the rest from reference TRBV7-2 and TRBJ1-4 gives the full variable domain: GAGVSQSPSNKVTEKGKDVELRCDPISGHTALYWYRQSLGQGLEFLIYFQGNSAPDKSGLPSDRFSAERTGGSVSTLTIQRTQQEDSAVYLCASSPTGDNEKLFFGSGTQLSVL.

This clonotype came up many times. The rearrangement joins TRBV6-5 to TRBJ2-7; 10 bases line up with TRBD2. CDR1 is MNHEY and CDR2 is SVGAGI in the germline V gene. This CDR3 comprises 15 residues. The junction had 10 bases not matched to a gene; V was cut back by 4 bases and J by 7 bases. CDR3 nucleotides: TGTGCCAGCAGTTCGGCCGGGCTAGCGGGGGTTGAGCAGTACTTC. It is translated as CASSSAGLAGVEQYF.

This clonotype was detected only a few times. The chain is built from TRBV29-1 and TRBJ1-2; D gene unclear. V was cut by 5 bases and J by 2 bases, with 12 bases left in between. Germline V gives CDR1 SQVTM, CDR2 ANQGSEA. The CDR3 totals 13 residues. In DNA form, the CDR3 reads TGCAGCGTTACCGCAAACCGAAACTATGGCTACACCTTC. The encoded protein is CSVTANRNYGYTF.

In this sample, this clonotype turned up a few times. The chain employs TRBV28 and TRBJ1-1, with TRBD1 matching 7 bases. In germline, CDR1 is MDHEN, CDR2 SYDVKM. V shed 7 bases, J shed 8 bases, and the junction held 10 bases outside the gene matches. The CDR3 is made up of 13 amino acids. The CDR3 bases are TGTGCCAGCATCCCACAGGGGAGGGGAGAAGCTTTCTTT. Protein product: CASIPQGRGEAFF.

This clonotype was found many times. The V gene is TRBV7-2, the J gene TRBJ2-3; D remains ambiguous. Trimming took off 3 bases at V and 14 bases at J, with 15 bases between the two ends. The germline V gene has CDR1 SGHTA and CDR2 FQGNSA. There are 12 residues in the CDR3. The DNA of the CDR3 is TGTGCCAGCAGCTTGTCGCGGTACGTCCTGTATTTT. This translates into CASSLSRYVLYF.

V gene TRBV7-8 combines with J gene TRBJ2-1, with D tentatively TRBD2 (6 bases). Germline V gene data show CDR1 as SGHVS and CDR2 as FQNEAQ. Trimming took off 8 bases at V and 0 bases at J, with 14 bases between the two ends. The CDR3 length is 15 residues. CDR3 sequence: CASGGRRGSYNEQFF. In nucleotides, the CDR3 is TGTGCCAGCGGGGGGAGGCGGGGCTCCTACAATGAGCAGTTCTTC.

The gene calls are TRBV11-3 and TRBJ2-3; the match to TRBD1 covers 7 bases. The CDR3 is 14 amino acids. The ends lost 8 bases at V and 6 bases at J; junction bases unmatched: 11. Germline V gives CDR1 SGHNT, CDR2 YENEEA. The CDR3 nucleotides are TGTGCCAGCTCCGGACAGGCAGGCCTTGATACGCAGTATTTT. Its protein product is CASSGQAGLDTQYF.

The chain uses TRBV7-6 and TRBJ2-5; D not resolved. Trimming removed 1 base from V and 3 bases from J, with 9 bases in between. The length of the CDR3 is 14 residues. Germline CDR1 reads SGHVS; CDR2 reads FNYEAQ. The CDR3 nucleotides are TGTGCCAGCAGCTTAGGTGATAGTAAAGAGACCCAGTACTTC. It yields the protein CASSLGDSKETQYF.

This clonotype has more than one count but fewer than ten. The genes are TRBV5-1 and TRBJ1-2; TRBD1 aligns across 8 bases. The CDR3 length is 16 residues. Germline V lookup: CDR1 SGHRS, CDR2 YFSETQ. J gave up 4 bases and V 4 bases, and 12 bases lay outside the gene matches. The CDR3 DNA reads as TGCGCCAGCAGCCTCGCAGGGGGCTTTAGTGGCTATGGCTACACCTTC. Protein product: CASSLAGGFSGYGYTF.

As DNA, the CDR3 is TGTGCCAGCAGTTACGACGGCGACTCGCCCCGCTACGAGCAGTACTTC. Residues: CASSYDGDSPRYEQYF. The J gene is TRBJ2-7, the V gene TRBV6-2 or TRBV6-3; D is unresolved. CDR1 and CDR2 (germline): MNHEY, SVGEGT. The CDR3 is 16 amino acids. V was shortened by 2 bases and J by 3 bases, with 17 bases between the two germline ends.

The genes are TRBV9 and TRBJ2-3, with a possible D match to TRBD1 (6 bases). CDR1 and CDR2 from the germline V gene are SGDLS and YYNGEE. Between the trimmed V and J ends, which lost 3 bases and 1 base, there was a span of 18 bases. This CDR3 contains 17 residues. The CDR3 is CASSAVSTGWGTDTQYF. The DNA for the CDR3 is TGTGCCAGCAGCGCCGTTTCGACAGGTTGGGGCACAGATACGCAGTATTTT. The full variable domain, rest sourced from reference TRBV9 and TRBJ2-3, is DSGVTQTPKHLITATGQRVTLRCSPRSGDLSVYWYQQSLDQGLQFLIQYYNGEERAKGNILERFSAQQFPDLHSELNLSSLELGDSALYFCASSAVSTGWGTDTQYFGPGTRLTVL.

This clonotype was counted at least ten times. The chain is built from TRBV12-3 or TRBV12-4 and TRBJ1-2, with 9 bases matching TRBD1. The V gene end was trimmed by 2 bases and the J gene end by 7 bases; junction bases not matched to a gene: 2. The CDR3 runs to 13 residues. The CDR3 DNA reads TGTGCCAGCAGTTTAAGGGGACAGGGTGGCTACACCTTC. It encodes CASSLRGQGGYTF.

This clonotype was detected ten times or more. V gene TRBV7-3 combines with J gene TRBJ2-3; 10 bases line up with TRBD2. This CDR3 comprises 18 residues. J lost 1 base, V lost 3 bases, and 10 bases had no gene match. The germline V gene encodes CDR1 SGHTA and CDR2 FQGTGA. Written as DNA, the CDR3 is TGTGCCAGCAGCTTCTCCCTTCCTAGCGGGGGCCGCACAGATACGCAGTATTTT. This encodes CASSFSLPSGGRTDTQYF.

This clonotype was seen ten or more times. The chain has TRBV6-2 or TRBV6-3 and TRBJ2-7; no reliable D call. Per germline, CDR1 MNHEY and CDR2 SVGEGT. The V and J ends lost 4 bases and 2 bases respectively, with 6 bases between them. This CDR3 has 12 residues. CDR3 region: CASSSGAYEQYF. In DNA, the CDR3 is TGTGCCAGCAGTTCCGGTGCCTACGAGCAGTACTTC.

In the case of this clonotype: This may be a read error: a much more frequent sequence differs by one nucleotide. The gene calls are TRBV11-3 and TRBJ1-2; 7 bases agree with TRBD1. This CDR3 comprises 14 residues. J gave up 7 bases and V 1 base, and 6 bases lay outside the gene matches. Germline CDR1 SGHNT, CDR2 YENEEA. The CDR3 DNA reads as TGTGCCAGCAGCTTAGGGACAGGTGCCCTTGGCTACACCTTC. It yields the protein CASSLGTGALGYTF.

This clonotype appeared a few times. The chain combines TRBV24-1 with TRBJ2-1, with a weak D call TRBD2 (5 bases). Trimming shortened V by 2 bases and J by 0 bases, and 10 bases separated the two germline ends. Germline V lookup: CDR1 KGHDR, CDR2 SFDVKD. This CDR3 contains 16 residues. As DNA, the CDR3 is TGTGCCACCAGTGATTCCCTTGCGGGCTCCTACAATGAGCAGTTCTTC. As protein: CATSDSLAGSYNEQFF.

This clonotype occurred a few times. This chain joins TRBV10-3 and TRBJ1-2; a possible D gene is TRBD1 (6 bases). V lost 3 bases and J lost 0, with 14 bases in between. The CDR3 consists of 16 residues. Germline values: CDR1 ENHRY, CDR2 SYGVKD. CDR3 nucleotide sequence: TGTGCCATCAGTGAAGTGGGGGCCGGCACTAACTATGGCTACACCTTC. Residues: CAISEVGAGTNYGYTF.

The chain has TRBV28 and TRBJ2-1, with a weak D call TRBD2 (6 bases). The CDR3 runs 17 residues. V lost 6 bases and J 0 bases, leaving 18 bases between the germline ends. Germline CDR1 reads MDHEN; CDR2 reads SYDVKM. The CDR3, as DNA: TGTGCCAGCAGACCCACCTTGGGAGCGGGCTCCTACAATGAGCAGTTCTTC. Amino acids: CASRPTLGAGSYNEQFF.

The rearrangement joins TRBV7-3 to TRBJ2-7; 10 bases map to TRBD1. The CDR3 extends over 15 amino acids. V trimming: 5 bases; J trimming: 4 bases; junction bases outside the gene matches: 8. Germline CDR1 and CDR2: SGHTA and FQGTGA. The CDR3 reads CASSPGTGVVYEQYF. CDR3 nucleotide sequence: TGTGCCAGCAGCCCCGGGACAGGGGTGGTGTACGAGCAGTACTTC.

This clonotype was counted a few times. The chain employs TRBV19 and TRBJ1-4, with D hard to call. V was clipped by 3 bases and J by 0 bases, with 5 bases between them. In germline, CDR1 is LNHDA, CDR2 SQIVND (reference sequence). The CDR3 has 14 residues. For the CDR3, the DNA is TGTGCCAGTAGTATCAGTTCAACTAATGAAAAACTGTTTTTT. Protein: CASSISSTNEKLFF.

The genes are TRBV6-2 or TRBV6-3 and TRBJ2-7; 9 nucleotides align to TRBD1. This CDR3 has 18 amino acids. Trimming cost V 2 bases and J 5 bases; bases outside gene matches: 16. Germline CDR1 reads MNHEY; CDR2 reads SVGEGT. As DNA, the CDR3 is TGTGCCAGCAGTTACCTCCGATCTCGGGACAGGGCTACGCACGAGCAGTACTTC. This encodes CASSYLRSRDRATHEQYF.

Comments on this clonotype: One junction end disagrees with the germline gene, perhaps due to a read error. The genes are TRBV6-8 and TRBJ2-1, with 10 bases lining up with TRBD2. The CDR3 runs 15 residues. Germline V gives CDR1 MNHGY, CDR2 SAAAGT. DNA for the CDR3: TGTGCCAGCACCGCCCCGGGACTAGCGAACAATGAGCATTTCTTC. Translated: CASTAPGLANNEHFF.

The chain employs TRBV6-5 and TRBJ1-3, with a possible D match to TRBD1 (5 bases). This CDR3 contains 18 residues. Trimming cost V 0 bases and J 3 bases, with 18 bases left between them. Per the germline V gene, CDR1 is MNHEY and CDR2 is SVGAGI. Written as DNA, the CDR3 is TGTGCCAGCAGTTACTCGTCTGCTTTGGGAGGGGTTGGAAACACCATATATTTT. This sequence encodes CASSYSSALGGVGNTIYF.

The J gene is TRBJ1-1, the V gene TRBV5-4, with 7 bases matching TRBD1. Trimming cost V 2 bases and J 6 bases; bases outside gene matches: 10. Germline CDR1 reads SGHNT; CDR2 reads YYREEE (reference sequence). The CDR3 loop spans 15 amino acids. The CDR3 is CASSFSTDRVAEAFF. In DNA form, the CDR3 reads TGTGCCAGCAGCTTTTCTACAGACAGGGTGGCTGAAGCTTTCTTT.

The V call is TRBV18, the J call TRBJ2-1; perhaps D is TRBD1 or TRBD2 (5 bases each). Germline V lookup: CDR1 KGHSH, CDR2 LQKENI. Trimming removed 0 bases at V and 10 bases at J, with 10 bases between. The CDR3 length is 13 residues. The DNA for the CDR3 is TGTGCCAGCTCACCACCGTTTGGGGACGAGCAGTTCTTC. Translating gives CASSPPFGDEQFF.